Listed here are 31 T cell receptor beta chains from one sample, sequenced in a study of blood T cells in healthy people across ages. Then a second PCR, running roughly 7 to 11 cycles, was carried out with a sample-barcoded 5' primer and a J-beta primer mix. TCRdb reprocessed the 5' RACE reads via MiXCR and lists one record per CDR3 protein. Of more than 600,000 distinct CDR3 sequences in the sample, roughly 25% were seen once. These data also featured in a second study, about T cells of mothers and their children.

The sequenced sample consisted of blood. Receptor source: a boy between 10 and 17 years old in good health.

A word on this clonotype: The CDR3 end shows no conserved phenylalanine or tryptophan, and so a read error is likely. This rearrangement joins TRBV12-3 or TRBV12-4 to TRBJ2-7, with a weak D call TRBD1 (6 bases). V gave up 1 base and J gave up 6 bases, with 16 bases separating them. There are 15 residues in the CDR3. The CDR3 sequence: CASSLGGTSLAEQYL. As DNA, the CDR3 is TGTGCCAGCAGTTTAGGTGGGACAAGTCTTGCCGAGCAGTACCTC.

V is TRBV5-4 and J is TRBJ2-2, with D possibly TRBD2 on 6 matching bases. This CDR3 is built from 13 residues. Deletions cut 3 bases from V and 4 bases from J, with 7 bases between. Germline CDR1 and CDR2: SGHNT and YYREEE (reference sequence). The CDR3 loop reads CASSWDFTGELFF. The CDR3 coding sequence is TGTGCCAGCAGCTGGGACTTCACCGGGGAGCTGTTTTTT.

The table lists this clonotype with a few counts. The chain joins TRBV25-1 to TRBJ2-5, with D unclear. Per germline, CDR1 MGHDK and CDR2 SYGVNS. The V end lost 7 bases, the J end lost 6 bases, and 12 bases lay between the germline ends. The CDR3 consists of 12 residues. CDR3 in DNA: TGTGCCAGCAAGTGGGGAAGCCAGACCCAGTACTTC. Encoded protein: CASKWGSQTQYF.

The chain has TRBV7-9 and TRBJ1-1; D possibly corresponds to TRBD1 (5 bases). Per the germline V gene, CDR1 is SEHNR and CDR2 is FQNEAQ (reference sequence). V lost 1 base and J lost 6, with 18 bases in between. This CDR3 is 16 amino acids long. The CDR3 protein is CASSLGAGNVGPEAFF. In nucleotides, the CDR3 is TGTGCCAGCAGCTTAGGCGCAGGGAATGTTGGACCTGAAGCTTTCTTT. Full variable domain (rest looked up from reference TRBV7-9 and TRBJ1-1): DTGVSQNPRHKITKRGQNVTFRCDPISEHNRLYWYRQTLGQGPEFLTYFQNEAQLEKSRLLSDRFSAERPKGSFSTLEIQRTEQGDSAMYLCASSLGAGNVGPEAFFGQGTRLTVV.

CDR3: CASSLGVSNQPQHF. The CDR3 DNA reads as TGTGCCAGCAGTTTGGGGGTTAGCAATCAGCCCCAGCATTTT. V and J are TRBV28 and TRBJ1-5; a possible D gene is TRBD1 (5 bases). Germline assignment: CDR1 MDHEN and CDR2 SYDVKM. The CDR3 runs 14 residues. V was shortened by 3 bases and J by 0 bases, with 6 bases between the two germline ends.

This clonotype has a handful of counts. This chain connects TRBV5-1 to TRBJ1-5, with 8 nucleotides matching TRBD1. In germline, CDR1 is SGHRS, CDR2 YFSETQ. This CDR3 has 15 residues. V lost 2 bases to trimming and J lost 6 bases; unmatched junction nucleotides: 7. In nucleotides, the CDR3 is TGCGCCAGCAGCTTTTCCGGACAGGGTGGTCAGCCCCAGCATTTT. Encoded protein: CASSFSGQGGQPQHF. Full variable domain (remainder filled in from reference TRBV5-1 and TRBJ1-5): KAGVTQTPRYLIKTRGQQVTLSCSPISGHRSVSWYQQTPGQGLQFLFEYFSETQRNKGNFPGRFSGRQFSNSRSEMNVSTLELGDSALYLCASSFSGQGGQPQHFGDGTRLSIL.

There are a few counts of this clonotype. The CDR3 region is CASSYPGTAEQETQYF. CDR3 nucleotides: TGTGCCAGCAGCTACCCCGGGACGGCCGAACAAGAGACCCAGTACTTC. This rearrangement joins TRBV7-9 to TRBJ2-5; the D call may be TRBD1 or TRBD2 (5 bases each). The V end lost 4 bases, the J end lost 2 bases, and 17 bases lay between the germline ends. This CDR3 has 16 residues. CDR1 is SEHNR and CDR2 is FQNEAQ in the germline V gene (reference sequence).

The chain joins TRBV28 to TRBJ2-6; D unclear. Trimming shortened V by 1 base and J by 3 bases, and 7 bases separated the two germline ends. The CDR3 totals 15 residues. In germline, CDR1 is MDHEN, CDR2 SYDVKM. This chain's CDR3 is CASSLSSLGANVLTF. CDR3 in DNA: TGTGCCAGCAGTTTATCTAGTCTTGGGGCCAACGTCCTGACTTTC.

This clonotype has a handful of counts. The J gene is TRBJ2-7, the V gene TRBV4-2; 9 bases fit TRBD1. Germline V gene data show CDR1 as LGHNA and CDR2 as YNFKEQ. V gave up 4 bases and J gave up 3 bases; unmatched junction bases: 4. The length of the CDR3 is 14 residues. In DNA, the CDR3 is TGTGCCAGCAGCCCTGAGGACAGGGGCTACGAGCAGTACTTC. As protein: CASSPEDRGYEQYF.

This clonotype was seen more than once but under ten times. The V gene is TRBV12-3 or TRBV12-4, the J gene TRBJ1-5, with D unresolved. This CDR3 contains 13 residues. Trimming left V 3 bases short and J 5 bases short, with 8 bases between. The CDR3 loop reads CASSFTIDQPQHF. The CDR3 DNA is TGTGCCAGCAGTTTTACAATCGATCAGCCCCAGCATTTT.

This clonotype was detected only a few times. The rearrangement links TRBV7-6 to TRBJ1-6; possibly TRBD1 for D (6 bases). This CDR3 has 15 amino acids. The germline gives CDR1 SGHVS, CDR2 FNYEAQ. Between the trimmed V and J ends, which lost 0 bases and 7 bases, there was a span of 10 bases. The CDR3 sequence: CASSLAQGLNSPLHF. CDR3 coding DNA: TGTGCCAGCAGCTTAGCCCAGGGGCTGAATTCACCCCTCCACTTT.

This clonotype turned up a few times. V and J are TRBV12-3 or TRBV12-4 and TRBJ2-2, with 7 bases matching TRBD1. V lost 2 bases, J lost 3 bases, and 3 bases stayed unmatched. CDR3 length: 15 residues. For the CDR3, the DNA is TGTGCCAGCAGTTTAATGGGACAGTACACCGGGGAGCTGTTTTTT. Amino acids: CASSLMGQYTGELFF.

The V and J genes are TRBV11-2 and TRBJ2-1, with D possibly TRBD1 on 6 matching bases. Germline lookup yields CDR1 SGHAT and CDR2 FQNNGV. Trimming took off 1 base at V and 0 bases at J, with 16 bases between the two ends. The CDR3 loop spans 18 amino acids. The CDR3 spells CASSLGTEHYYSYNEQFF. The CDR3, as DNA: TGTGCCAGCAGCTTAGGGACAGAGCATTATTACTCCTACAATGAGCAGTTCTTC. The complete variable domain, with remaining parts taken from reference TRBV11-2 and TRBJ2-1, reads EAGVAQSPRYKIIEKRQSVAFWCNPISGHATLYWYQQILGQGPKLLIQFQNNGVVDDSQLPKDRFSAERLKGVDSTLKIQPAKLEDSAVYLCASSLGTEHYYSYNEQFFGPGTRLTVL.

This chain links TRBV29-1 with TRBJ2-2, with D possibly matching TRBD2 (7 bases). Trimming left V 1 base short and J 4 bases short, with 13 bases between. This CDR3 is 15 amino acids long. The germline CDR1 and CDR2 sequences are SQVTM and ANQGSEA. The DNA for the CDR3 is TGCAGCGTTGAAGGGGAGGGGGTGAGCACCGGGGAGCTGTTTTTT. Protein sequence: CSVEGEGVSTGELFF.

At least ten counts were recorded for this clonotype. The rearrangement uses TRBV12-5 and TRBJ2-7, with D possibly matching TRBD2 (6 bases). Germline CDR1 reads LGHNT; CDR2 reads FRNRAP. With 1 base removed from V and 3 bases from J, the gap between germline ends came to 13 bases. This CDR3 has 15 amino acids. CDR3 coding DNA: TGTGCTAGTGGTTTGGCCGGGACTTTTAACTACGAGCAGTACTTC. Protein: CASGLAGTFNYEQYF.

The V and J genes are TRBV7-2 and TRBJ2-2, with 8 bases aligning to TRBD1. The V gene's germline CDR1 is SGHTA and CDR2 FQGNSA. This CDR3 comprises 17 residues. V was pared by 3 bases and J by 2 bases, with 8 bases of the junction left unmatched. This CDR3 reads CASSFPKDRGNTGELFF. The CDR3, as DNA: TGTGCCAGCAGCTTCCCCAAAGACAGGGGAAACACCGGGGAGCTGTTTTTT.

The chain has TRBV20-1 and TRBJ1-3; the D is unclear. Germline CDR1 and CDR2: DFQATT and SNEGSKA (reference sequence). The length of the CDR3 is 17 residues. V was clipped by 1 base and J by 2 bases, with 18 bases between them. The CDR3 sequence is CSARVPISQPPGNTIYF. CDR3 sequence (DNA): TGCAGTGCTAGAGTCCCCATTAGTCAACCCCCTGGAAACACCATATATTTT.

The genes are TRBV12-5 and TRBJ2-1; 7 nucleotides align to TRBD2. Germline loops: CDR1 LGHNT, CDR2 FRNRAP. V was clipped by 6 bases and J by 12 bases; unmatched bases: 8. The length of the CDR3 is 12 residues. CDR3 in amino acids: CASGGRGPGQFF. CDR3 sequence (DNA): TGTGCTAGTGGGGGGAGGGGCCCGGGGCAGTTCTTC.

This clonotype was counted between two and nine times. This rearrangement joins TRBV13 to TRBJ1-2, with TRBD1 matching 9 bases. V lost 1 base to trimming and J lost 4 bases; unmatched junction nucleotides: 13. CDR3 length: 18 amino acids. Germline V CDR1 and CDR2: PRHDT, FYEKMQ (reference sequence). DNA for the CDR3: TGTGCCAGCAGCTTAGCGGAGGGACAGGGACCCCTTGGCTATGGCTACACCTTC. This sequence encodes CASSLAEGQGPLGYGYTF.

This sequence joins TRBV24-1 and TRBJ2-1; maybe TRBD2 (5 bases). The V gene's germline CDR1 is KGHDR and CDR2 SFDVKD. CDR3 size: 15 residues. V was pared by 4 bases and J by 0 bases, with 9 bases between. The CDR3 here is CATSDYRDSYNEQFF. The DNA of the CDR3 is TGTGCCACCAGTGACTACCGGGACTCCTACAATGAGCAGTTCTTC.

This clonotype was observed a handful of times. The J gene is TRBJ1-4, the V gene TRBV3-1; D is undetermined. The CDR3 loop spans 15 amino acids. The V gene lost 4 bases and the J gene lost 0 bases, with 9 bases spanning the gap. Germline V gene lookup returns CDR1 LGHDT and CDR2 YNNKEL (reference sequence). The CDR3 DNA follows: TGTGCCAGCAGCCCTCGGACGGCAACTAATGAAAAACTGTTTTTT. Translating gives CASSPRTATNEKLFF.

The chain joins TRBV10-3 to TRBJ2-1; no reliable D call. Germline V gene lookup returns CDR1 ENHRY and CDR2 SYGVKD. This CDR3 has 12 amino acids. The V end was cut by 10 bases, the J end by 5 bases, with 12 bases between. The CDR3 DNA follows: TGTGCCAGCGCGGTTTCCGACAATGAGCAGTTCTTC. Its protein product is CASAVSDNEQFF.

Only a few counts were recorded for this clonotype. This chain joins TRBV20-1 and TRBJ1-2, with D possibly matching TRBD1 (5 bases). Germline V gene sequence: CDR1 DFQATT, CDR2 SNEGSKA (reference sequence). V gave up 3 bases and J gave up 6 bases, with 11 bases separating them. This CDR3 spans 12 amino acids. CDR3 region: CSASTGPNGYTF. The CDR3, as DNA: TGCAGTGCTAGTACAGGACCGAATGGCTACACCTTC.

This chain's CDR3 is CASSTSGTGGSEQYF. The CDR3, as DNA: TGTGCCAGCAGTACGTCCGGGACAGGGGGCAGCGAGCAGTACTTC. V is TRBV6-2 or TRBV6-3 and J is TRBJ2-7, with TRBD1 matching over 12 bases. The CDR3 spans 15 residues. Germline V gene lookup returns CDR1 MNHEY and CDR2 SVGEGT. V trimming: 5 bases; J trimming: 6 bases; junction bases outside the gene matches: 8.

To note about this clonotype: Being one base from a much bigger clone, this may be a read error. The chain carries TRBV6-5 and TRBJ2-5; 8 bases line up with TRBD1. Trimming removed 6 bases from V and 5 bases from J; junction bases left unmatched: 2. Germline V CDR1 and CDR2: MNHEY, SVGAGI. The CDR3 runs to 12 residues. The CDR3 region has the DNA TGTGCCAGCAGGGACAGGGTGGAGACCCAGTACTTC. As protein: CASRDRVETQYF.

The rearrangement links TRBV7-6 to TRBJ2-3; 8 bases map to TRBD1. CDR1 is SGHVS, CDR2 FNYEAQ, per germline. This CDR3 is 18 amino acids long. The V segment lost 5 bases and the J segment 0 bases; nucleotides outside the gene matches: 13. For the CDR3, the DNA is TGTGCCAGCAGCACCCCAACAGGGGGGAACCCTAGCACAGATACGCAGTATTTT. Translating it yields CASSTPTGGNPSTDTQYF.

With regard to this clonotype: The germline gene is not matched at one end of the junction; a read error may be the cause. This rearrangement joins TRBV29-1 to TRBJ2-3; no reliable D call. From germline, CDR1 is SQVTM and CDR2 ANQGSEA. The CDR3 spans 8 residues. CDR3 DNA sequence: TGCAGCGTGGATATGCAGTATTTT. Protein product: CSVDMQYF.

This clonotype was counted only a few times. J is TRBJ1-1 and V is TRBV6-5; D call uncertain. The CDR3 runs 15 residues. CDR1 is MNHEY and CDR2 is SVGAGI in the germline V gene. The V end lost 2 bases, the J end lost 1 base, and 11 bases lay between the germline ends. CDR3 loop: CASSYEVGSNTEAFF. CDR3 in DNA: TGTGCCAGCAGTTACGAGGTAGGCTCGAACACTGAAGCTTTCTTT.

This clonotype was detected once. The genes are TRBV7-9 and TRBJ1-5; a possible D gene is TRBD1 (6 bases). With 7 bases removed from V and 6 bases from J, the gap between germline ends came to 10 bases. The V gene's germline CDR1 is SEHNR and CDR2 FQNEAQ (reference sequence). The CDR3 length is 12 residues. The CDR3 is CASNRVGQPQHF. The CDR3 bases are TGTGCCAGCAACAGGGTGGGTCAGCCCCAGCATTTT.

The chain carries TRBV7-9 and TRBJ2-6; D is possibly TRBD1 (6 bases). CDR3 length: 17 residues. V shed 5 bases and J shed 1 base, with 15 bases lying between them. CDR1 is SEHNR, CDR2 FQNEAQ, per germline (reference sequence). CDR3 nucleotide sequence: TGTGCCAGCAGCGAACAGGGATTTTGGTCTGGGGCCAACGTCCTGACTTTC. Encoded protein: CASSEQGFWSGANVLTF.

The chain has TRBV7-2 and TRBJ2-3; tentative D call: TRBD2 (6 bases). V gave up 4 bases and J gave up 2 bases, with 13 bases separating them. The CDR3 consists of 15 residues. In germline, CDR1 is SGHTA, CDR2 FQGNSA. CDR3 region: CASSSPGVYTDTQYF. Written as DNA, the CDR3 is TGTGCCAGCAGCTCCCCGGGGGTCTACACAGATACGCAGTATTTT.